This T cell receptor (beta chain) was sequenced during a study of blood T cell repertoires in COVID-19 (dated by TCRdb to between 2020 and 2021). Describing the broader study: Samples from collaborators originated in the United States, Italy and Spain and spanned both the acute and convalescent phases of COVID-19. A freely available public database, intended as a resource for researchers studying the immune response to SARS-CoV-2, is where the repertoires were released. The prospective study material was composed of cDNA or gDNA derived from T cells, B-cell-depleted T cells, or PBMCs. HLA class I and class II types, where available, came from metadata supplied by the sample provider rather than from assay-based typing. The samples were drawn from two sources: the first 160 participants of the ongoing ImmuneRACE study, and 1,254 subjects contributed by 6 global collaborators. The sample metadata nearly always contained a de-identified subject ID, COVID-19 status, age in years and sex. The dataset comprised deeply sampled blood TCRbeta repertoires from subjects exposed to, actively infected with, or recovered from COVID-19. Overall study results and their limits: How much clinical and demographic metadata was included differed by source and by participant, and the metadata was provided uncurated.

TCRbeta CDR3 regions were amplified from genomic DNA using the immunoSEQ Assay, a bias-controlled multiplex PCR. On the authors' methods: The number of nucleated cells in each sample was estimated from the amplification of reference gene primers within the assay. To quantify the absolute abundance of each unique TCRbeta CDR3 rearrangement, sequence reads were collapsed and filtered. Productive Simpson clonality was computed per sample as the square root of Simpson's diversity index over productive rearrangements. TCRdb carries this immuneACCESS record with in-frame sequences only. Its versions omit some clonotypes, under half of them owing to an unresolved V gene in the studies checked, with the rest unexplained. The DNA was the basis for D and trimming; V, J and clone size are from that table. This sample has under 300,000 clones in its table, and approximately 85% of those were observed once. The ten largest account for just under 0.8% of the sample.

Worth noting for this clone: Its antigen is unknown. Qualities for individual bases were not recorded, and no much larger clone is one base off.

Whole blood was collected in K2EDTA tubes by collaborating institutions according to the institutions' own protocols. Collaborator samples were shipped for TCRbeta analysis as frozen whole blood, isolated PBMCs, or DNA extracted from either sample type. Sequencing input: peripheral blood. This sequence originates from a woman in her twenties or thirties with acute or convalescent COVID-19.

The DNA is as follows: TGTGCCAGTAGTATAGCGGCAGGGGTCTTCGGTGGCTACACCTTC. This sequence encodes CASSIAAGVFGGYTF. The V gene is TRBV19 and the J gene is TRBJ1-2; possibly the D gene is TRBD1, per 6 matching bases. Trimming takes 1 base from V and 7 bases from J, and the germline ends sit 16 bases apart. The CDR1 and CDR2 encoded by the germline V gene (reference sequence) are LNHDA and SQIVND. The CDR3 covers 15 residues, taking in both the cysteine and the phenylalanine. Only CDR3 DNA is held: 45 bases, read in frame from base 1. The variable domain in full, with residues beyond the CDR3 obtained from the reference TRBV19 and TRBJ1-2 genes, is DGGITQSPKYLFRKEGQNVTLSCEQNLNHDAMYWYRQDPGQGLRLIYYSQIVNDFQKGDIAEGYSVSREKKESFPLTVTSAQKNPTAFYLCASSIAAGVFGGYTFGSGTRLTVV.